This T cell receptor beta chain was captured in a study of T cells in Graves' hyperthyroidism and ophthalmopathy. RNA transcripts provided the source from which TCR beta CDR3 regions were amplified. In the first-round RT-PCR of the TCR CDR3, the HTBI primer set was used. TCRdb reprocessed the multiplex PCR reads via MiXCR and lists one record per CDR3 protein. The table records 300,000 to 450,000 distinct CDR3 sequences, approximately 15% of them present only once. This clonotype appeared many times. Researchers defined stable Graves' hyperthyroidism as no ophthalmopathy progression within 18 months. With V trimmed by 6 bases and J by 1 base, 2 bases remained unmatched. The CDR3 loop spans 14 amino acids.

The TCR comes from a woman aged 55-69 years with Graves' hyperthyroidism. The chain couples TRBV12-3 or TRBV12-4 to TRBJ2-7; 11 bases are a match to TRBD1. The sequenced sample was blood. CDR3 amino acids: CASRGQGGSYEQYF. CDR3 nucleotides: TGTGCCAGCAGGGGACAGGGGGGGTCCTACGAGCAGTACTTC.